What follows are 11 T cell receptor beta chains derived from one specimen sequenced in a study of blood T cell repertoires in COVID-19. Some clones are missing from TCRdb's copy, which holds only in-frame ones; the method was immunoSEQ multiplex PCR. The repertoire holds approximately 200,000 clones, approximately 83% seen once, with 2.5% to 3.5% in the top ten. The sample comprised peripheral blood. These receptor sequences come from a man aged 55 to 70 with acute or convalescent COVID-19.

The V call is TRBV18, the J call TRBJ2-1; possibly TRBD2 for D (5 bases). Germline lookup yields CDR1 KGHSH and CDR2 LQKENI. Trimming stripped 2 bases from V and 1 base from J, with 6 bases between. CDR3 length: 14 residues. The CDR3 loop reads CASSPGRSYNEQFF. CDR3 coding DNA: TGTGCCAGCTCACCAGGGAGATCCTACAATGAGCAGTTCTTC. The variable domain in full, with the rest retrieved from reference TRBV18 and TRBJ2-1, is NAGVMQNPRHLVRRRGQEARLRCSPMKGHSHVYWYRQLPEEGLKFMVYLQKENIIDESGMPKERFSAEFPKEGPSILRIQQVVRGDSAAYFCASSPGRSYNEQFFGPGTRLTVL.

This clone has just a few counts. The chain is built from TRBV5-4 and TRBJ2-5; 7 bases agree with TRBD2. V dropped 1 base and J dropped 4; count of bases not matched to a gene: 7. The CDR3 is 15 amino acids. The germline CDR1 and CDR2 sequences are SGHNT and YYREEE (reference sequence). This CDR3 reads CASSLTGGNRETQYF. The CDR3 nucleotides are TGTGCCAGCAGCTTGACGGGAGGCAACCGAGAGACCCAGTACTTC.

The chain carries TRBV4-1 and TRBJ2-5; possibly TRBD2 for D (6 bases). The CDR3 has 15 amino acids. Germline assignment: CDR1 MGHRA and CDR2 YSYEKL. V was pared by 2 bases and J by 4 bases, with 14 bases between. CDR3 amino acids: CASSQPGRGRETQYF. As DNA, the CDR3 is TGCGCCAGCAGCCAACCCGGGAGAGGTAGAGAGACCCAGTACTTC.

V and J are TRBV2 and TRBJ1-1; 7 nucleotides agree with TRBD1. V lost 4 bases to trimming and J lost 4 bases; unmatched junction nucleotides: 3. The CDR3 loop spans 13 amino acids. Germline CDR1 SNHLY, CDR2 FYNNEI. The CDR3 sequence: CASSGQGSTEAFF. The CDR3 nucleotides read TGTGCCAGCAGTGGACAGGGAAGCACTGAAGCTTTCTTT.

The rearrangement joins TRBV7-2 to TRBJ2-7; 10 nucleotides agree with TRBD1. The CDR3 is 15 residues long. V dropped 5 bases and J dropped 6; count of bases not matched to a gene: 10. CDR1 is SGHTA, CDR2 FQGNSA, per germline. The CDR3 DNA sequence: TGTGCCAGCAGCCCTAGGACAGGGGGGCCCAGCGAGCAGTACTTC. Translated: CASSPRTGGPSEQYF.

This rearrangement joins TRBV4-1 to TRBJ1-1; a possible D gene is TRBD1 (5 bases). The germline V gene encodes CDR1 MGHRA and CDR2 YSYEKL. Trimming shortened V by 2 bases and J by 1 base, and 11 bases separated the two germline ends. There are 15 residues in the CDR3. In DNA, the CDR3 is TGCGCCAGCAGCCAATTCGTCCAGGGGAACACTGAAGCTTTCTTT. It translates to CASSQFVQGNTEAFF.

This chain connects TRBV27 to TRBJ1-5, with a weak D call TRBD1 (5 bases). This CDR3 is built from 16 residues. The germline V gene has CDR1 MNHEY and CDR2 SMNVEV (reference sequence). Trimming left V 2 bases short and J 0 bases short, with 11 bases between. CDR3 in amino acids: CASSLNGRDSNQPQHF. The CDR3 nucleotides read TGTGCCAGCAGTTTAAACGGCAGGGATAGCAATCAGCCCCAGCATTTT.

The chain joins TRBV28 to TRBJ1-2; 8 nucleotides agree with TRBD1. The V gene's germline CDR1 is MDHEN and CDR2 SYDVKM. Germline trimming cut 4 bases from V and 10 bases from J; bases unmatched to any gene: 11. The CDR3 loop spans 14 amino acids. The CDR3 sequence: CASSSGGQGAAYTF. As DNA, the CDR3 is TGTGCCAGCAGTTCCGGCGGGCAGGGGGCCGCCTACACCTTC.

The V call is TRBV6-5, the J call TRBJ2-2, with D possibly being TRBD1 (6 bases). The CDR3 is 13 amino acids. Germline CDR1 is MNHEY and CDR2 is SVGAGI. Between the trimmed V and J ends, which lost 7 bases and 7 bases, there was a span of 13 bases. Written as DNA, the CDR3 is TGTGCCAGCAACAGGGTTCAGGGCGGGGAGCTGTTTTTT. Translating gives CASNRVQGGELFF.

The rearrangement links TRBV5-4 to TRBJ2-6, with a tentative D call TRBD1 (6 bases). V was cut by 4 bases and J by 0 bases, with 11 bases left in between. Germline-derived CDR1 and CDR2 are SGHNT and YYREEE (reference sequence). CDR3 length: 16 residues. CDR3 DNA sequence: TGTGCCAGCAGCAAACAGGGTTCCTCTGGGGCCAACGTCCTGACTTTC. It specifies CASSKQGSSGANVLTF.

The V and J genes are TRBV7-9 and TRBJ1-2, with D perhaps TRBD1 (6 bases). V lost 5 bases to trimming and J lost 8 bases, with 15 bases between them. The germline V gene has CDR1 SEHNR and CDR2 FQNEAQ (reference sequence). The CDR3 is 13 residues long. The CDR3 reads CASSAGTFGGYTF. CDR3 in DNA: TGTGCCAGCAGCGCCGGGACATTTGGGGGCTACACCTTC.